The 5 T cell receptor beta chains listed next were all sequenced from one sample in a study of lymphopenia after photon versus proton radiotherapy. The repertoire was sequenced with immunoSEQ multiplex PCR; TCRdb's copy has only in-frame clones and lacks some. The data contain about 65,000 clones, approximately 87% of them singletons. This material consisted of peripheral blood, taken from a patient treated with proton-based radiotherapy. The source of these receptors is a man older than 75 with esophageal cancer.

The chain carries TRBV7-2 and TRBJ1-4; 8 nucleotides line up with TRBD1. This CDR3 comprises 15 residues. Trimming removed 4 bases from V and 7 bases from J; junction bases left unmatched: 8. CDR1 and CDR2 from the germline V gene are SGHTA and FQGNSA. For the CDR3, the DNA is TGTGCCAGCAGCTCCGACAGGGGTGTTACTGAAAAACTGTTTTTT. It is translated as CASSSDRGVTEKLFF. The variable domain in full, with the rest retrieved from reference TRBV7-2 and TRBJ1-4, is GAGVSQSPSNKVTEKGKDVELRCDPISGHTALYWYRQSLGQGLEFLIYFQGNSAPDKSGLPSDRFSAERTGGSVSTLTIQRTQQEDSAVYLCASSSDRGVTEKLFFGSGTQLSVL.

CDR3 residues: CASSQGQTYEQYF. The CDR3 DNA is TGCGCCAGCAGCCAGGGCCAGACCTACGAGCAGTACTTC. This chain links TRBV5-1 with TRBJ2-7; D perhaps matches TRBD1 (5 bases). The CDR3 contains 13 residues. V was pared by 4 bases and J by 2 bases, with 10 bases between. Germline values: CDR1 SGHRS, CDR2 YFSETQ.

The chain employs TRBV5-1 and TRBJ2-2, with 11 bases identical to TRBD2. The V gene's germline CDR1 is SGHRS and CDR2 YFSETQ. Trimming cost V 3 bases and J 6 bases; bases outside gene matches: 13. The CDR3 runs to 18 residues. The CDR3 loop reads CASSSGQGLAGGAGELFF. The CDR3 coding sequence is TGCGCCAGCAGCTCAGGACAGGGCCTAGCGGGAGGCGCCGGGGAGCTGTTTTTT.

The genes are TRBV2 and TRBJ1-5; 8 bases line up with TRBD1. Germline CDR1 is SNHLY and CDR2 is FYNNEI. The V segment lost 7 bases and the J segment 9 bases; nucleotides outside the gene matches: 11. The CDR3 has 14 residues. The CDR3 DNA sequence: TGTGCCAGCACTTCACAGGGGGGACAGGTGCCCCAGCATTTT. This codes for CASTSQGGQVPQHF.

CDR3 DNA: TGTGCCAGCAGCACCGGACTAGCGGGGGGAACAGATACGCAGTATTTT. Protein product: CASSTGLAGGTDTQYF. V gene TRBV5-6 combines with J gene TRBJ2-3; 14 bases are shared with TRBD2. Germline assignment: CDR1 SGHDT and CDR2 YYEEEE. Trimming at V came to 4 bases and at J to 3 bases, leaving 4 bases not matched to a gene. CDR3 length: 16 residues.